This T cell receptor (beta chain) stems from a study of T cell repertoires in cytomegalovirus infection. On this clonotype itself: Its antigen is as yet unknown.

TCRdb re-called the reads with MiXCR, one entry per CDR3 protein. In the table there are about a million distinct CDR3 sequences, roughly 30% of which are singletons. Germline V gives CDR1 LNHDA, CDR2 SQIVND (reference sequence). This CDR3 has 17 residues. V shed 0 bases, J shed 6 bases, and the junction held 10 bases outside the gene matches. Sequences were derived from cultured CD8+ T cells from PBMCs, sampled from culture after CMV antigen stimulation. The rearrangement joins TRBV19 to TRBJ1-5; 8 bases fit TRBD1. The clonotype was recovered from a human donor in good health (CMV status not recorded). Some clones in this sample may be carry-over from other donors' samples. The CDR3 loop is CASSIDRETGVRQPQHF. CDR3 DNA: TGTGCCAGTAGTATAGATCGGGAGACAGGGGTTCGTCAGCCCCAGCATTTT.